This T cell receptor (beta chain) comes out of a study of shared clonotypes between healthy human individuals (dated by TCRdb to about 2020). With respect to the entire study: The cohort included three men and two women between 18 and 49 years of age. Leukapheresis yielded between about 0.85 and 10 billion PBMCs per donor. To increase sequencing depth and limit assay-specific biases, TCR repertoire library preparation and sequencing were carried out by different laboratories using diverse techniques. Blood TCR repertoires of about five healthy adults were deeply sequenced to estimate repertoire size and the extent of clonotype sharing between individuals. The full study reports these points: Pairwise subsampling indicated that sequencing depth was expected to affect the degree of clonotype sharing among donors. Because the study included only a small number of donors, the genetic and exposure-history diversity represented was limited. Only blood was sampled, and tissue TCR repertoires likely differ from those in blood.

V is cut by 5 bases and J by 0 bases, and the space between the germline ends is 10 bases. Based on the germline V gene, the CDR1 and CDR2 sequences are SGDLS and YYNGEE. There are 14 amino acids in the CDR3, from cysteine to phenylalanine inclusive. Of all the DNA, just the CDR3 is kept, 42 bases in frame from base 1. Using the deep immunoSEQ assay, multiplex PCR amplified TCR CDR3 regions from genomic DNA. Extracted genomic DNA from each cell subset was distributed evenly across all wells of several immunoSEQ 96-well plates, and each plate was treated as a replicate. For unsorted PBMC, roughly 300 ng of genomic DNA, equivalent to around 33,000 T cell genomes, went into each replicate PCR. Genomic DNA from unsorted PBMC was sequenced over ten immunoSEQ deep assay plates. Purified libraries were measured with a Qubit 3.0 fluorometer, size-checked on a Bioanalyzer 2100, and measured again with the KAPA Library Quantification kit. Every immunoSEQ 96-well plate was sequenced on a dedicated single-read 150-cycle Illumina NextSeq 550 flow cell. The authors' pipeline ran thus. Because the immunoSEQ output held only junctional sequences and lacked quality scores, the filtering could not match the filtering applied to full-length reads. To assign V/J genes and CDR3, sequences were annotated against IMGT germline references using PyIR, a Python wrapper for IgBLAST v1.9. Reads were filtered out if the reads had weak V/J assignments (E-value above 1e-6), no CDR3, stop codons, out-of-frame junctions, or ambiguous translated residues. A V3J clonotype was defined by an identical inferred V gene, J gene, and CDR3 amino acid sequence. The percentage overlap between two repertoires was calculated by dividing the number of shared unique clonotypes by the size of the smaller repertoire. Three approaches were used to assess repertoire richness: RTK rarefaction, the Chao1 estimator, and Recon v2.1 estimates of unobserved clonotypes. TCRdb limited this immuneACCESS table to in-frame rearrangements with V and J called. A share of clones is missing; checked studies link under half to unresolved V genes, and the rest is unexplained. That table supplies the V and J calls and clone size; D and trimming were determined from the DNA. Counted in this sample were hundreds of thousands of clones; 75% to 85% of them appeared once. The top ten clonotypes cover approximately 13% of the sample.

Healthy HIV-negative adults with no recently reported acute infections or vaccinations were included as donors. Only Caucasian adults living in Nashville, Tennessee, USA were represented among the donors. For unsorted samples, roughly 86 million PBMCs were counted and genomic DNA was extracted with the QIAamp DNA Blood Mini kit. Blood was collected by leukapheresis, and PBMCs were isolated by Ficoll-Histopaque density gradient centrifugation and then cryopreserved in liquid nitrogen vapor phase. Regarding this clone: Its antigen specificity is not known. The input lacks base qualities; no much larger clone sits a single base away.

The source of this sequence is a woman aged 40 to 50 in good health. Some clones in this sample may be carry-over from other donors' samples. The sequenced sample was PBMCs. The chain is made from TRBV9 and TRBJ2-3; the D call is tentative, TRBD1 or TRBD2, as each matches 5 bases. The DNA sequence reads TGTGCCAGCAGAGGGACGGCTAGCACAGATACGCAGTATTTT. Its product reads: CASRGTASTDTQYF.